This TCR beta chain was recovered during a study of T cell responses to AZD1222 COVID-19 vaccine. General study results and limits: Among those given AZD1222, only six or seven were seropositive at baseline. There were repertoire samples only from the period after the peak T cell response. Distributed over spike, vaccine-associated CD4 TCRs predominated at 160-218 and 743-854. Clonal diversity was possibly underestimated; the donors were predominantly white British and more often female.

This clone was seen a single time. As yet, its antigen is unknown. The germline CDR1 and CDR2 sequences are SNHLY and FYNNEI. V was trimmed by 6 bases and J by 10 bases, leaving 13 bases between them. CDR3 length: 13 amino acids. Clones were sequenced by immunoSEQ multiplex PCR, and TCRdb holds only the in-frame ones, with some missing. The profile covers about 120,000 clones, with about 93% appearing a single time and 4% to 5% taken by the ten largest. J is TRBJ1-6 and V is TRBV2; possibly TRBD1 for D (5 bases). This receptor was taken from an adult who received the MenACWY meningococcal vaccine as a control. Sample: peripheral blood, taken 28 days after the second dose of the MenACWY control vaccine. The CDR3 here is CASSRDAVSPLHF. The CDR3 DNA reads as TGTGCCAGCAGCCGGGACGCCGTATCACCCCTCCACTTT.